This T cell receptor beta chain comes out of a study of shared clonotypes between healthy human individuals. Study-wide results and caveats: Naive subsets usually exceeded memory subsets in estimated richness.

Turning to this clone: Its specificity is not known.

The assay was immunoSEQ multiplex PCR, and TCRdb's table has in-frame clones only and misses some. The sample has around 2.5 million clones, 80% to 95% seen once; the top ten hold 0.36%. Germline loops: CDR1 LGHNA, CDR2 YNFKEQ. The CDR3 sequence is 16 residues long. V lost 1 base and J 4 bases, leaving 14 bases between the germline ends. CD4+ cell separation produced CD45RA+ naive and CD45RA-negative memory subsets. The chain joins TRBV4-2 to TRBJ1-3; D is uncertain. This receptor was taken from a man aged 18 to 29 in good health. Some clones in this sample may be carry-over from other donors' samples. Sequenced sample: naive CD4+ T cells from PBMCs. This sample's subset: CD45RA+ positively selected. The CDR3 region has the DNA TGTGCCAGCAGCCAAGCCGGTCTGGGATCGGGAAACACCATATATTTT. Residues: CASSQAGLGSGNTIYF.